Given below is one T cell receptor (beta chain) in context. The data were produced by immunoSEQ multiplex PCR, yet TCRdb's version contains in-frame clones alone and is incomplete. This table holds 120,000 to 150,000 clones, about nine tenths found once. The data stem from a study of control samples from healthy donors and cancer patients. Germline V gives CDR1 SQVTM, CDR2 ANQGSEA. The CDR3 length is 14 residues. V was trimmed by 4 bases and J by 1 base, leaving 10 bases between them. The sample taken for sequencing was blood. This chain joins TRBV29-1 and TRBJ2-2; D ambiguous. This receptor was taken from a man aged 25 to 45 in good health. The CDR3 DNA sequence: TGCAGCGTTGTTGGCTACTTGAACACCGGGGAGCTGTTTTTT. It is translated as CSVVGYLNTGELFF.